This TCR beta chain stems from a study of CD8 T cells in Susac syndrome. An input of roughly 0.45 to 1 ug of RNA was subjected to reverse transcription using random hexamers. Using its own MiXCR run on the immunoSEQ multiplex PCR reads, TCRdb lists one record per CDR3 protein. Among some 130,000 distinct CDR3 sequences, roughly 89% were seen once, and the ten largest hold around 0.24%. Material: CD8+ T cells from PBMCs. This receptor was obtained from a human donor with multiple sclerosis.

DNA of the CDR3: TGTGCCAGCAGCCCCTACACCGGGGAGCTGTTTTTT. It is translated as CASSPYTGELFF. The chain carries TRBV3-1 and TRBJ2-2; D is ambiguous. Germline V lookup: CDR1 LGHDT, CDR2 YNNKEL (reference sequence). Between the trimmed V and J ends, which lost 4 bases and 3 bases, there was a span of 3 bases. The CDR3 covers 12 residues.